The present T cell receptor beta chain was sequenced within a study of OX40 agonist ivuxolimab in advanced cancers. Method: immunoSEQ multiplex PCR; TCRdb's copy keeps in-frame clones and lacks some. This table has approximately 81,000 clones, more than 70% appearing once. The CDR3 covers 12 residues. V trimming: 8 bases; J trimming: 5 bases; junction bases outside the gene matches: 5. Germline V gives CDR1 LNHDA, CDR2 SQIVND (reference sequence). Sequencing used CD4+ or CD8+ T cells sorted from blood, obtained in a trial of the OX40 agonist ivuxolimab. The origin of this receptor is an adult with an advanced solid tumor such as melanoma, head and neck, liver or kidney cancer. This chain links TRBV19 with TRBJ1-1; 7 nucleotides match TRBD1. CDR3 nucleotides: TGTGCCAGTTTCAGGGGGTGGACTGAAGCTTTCTTT. Amino acids: CASFRGWTEAFF.